One sample yielded the 15 T cell receptor beta chains listed below, sequenced in a study of cytomegalovirus exposure and HLA in healthy donors. Sequenced by immunoSEQ multiplex PCR; TCRdb stores in-frame clones only, minus some. Of under 200,000 clones listed, less than 95% are singletons. Material: PBMCs. Receptor source: a woman aged 18-35 years in good health and CMV-seropositive.

The chain links TRBV6-5 to TRBJ2-7; 11 nucleotides agree with TRBD2. Germline V gene data show CDR1 as MNHEY and CDR2 as SVGAGI. The trim removed 5 bases at V and 3 bases at J, leaving 6 bases unmatched. This CDR3 is built from 15 residues. This chain's CDR3 is CASSRTSGSIYEQYF. The CDR3 coding sequence is TGTGCCAGCAGTCGTACTAGCGGGAGTATCTACGAGCAGTACTTC.

The V call is TRBV28, the J call TRBJ2-4; D may be TRBD2 (5 bases). V was trimmed by 6 bases and J by 1 base, leaving 13 bases between them. The CDR3 loop spans 15 amino acids. Germline-derived CDR1 and CDR2 are MDHEN and SYDVKM. The CDR3 DNA sequence: TGTGCCAGCAGCAGAGAAGCGGTGGCCAAAAACATTCAGTACTTC. It translates to CASSREAVAKNIQYF.

The chain recombines TRBV14 with TRBJ1-2; 8 bases agree with TRBD1. There are 16 residues in the CDR3. The V gene's germline CDR1 is SGHDN and CDR2 FVKESK. V dropped 4 bases and J dropped 1; count of bases not matched to a gene: 8. The DNA for the CDR3 is TGTGCCAGCAGCCGGGACAGGCTCGCCTATAACTATGGCTACACCTTC. Its translation: CASSRDRLAYNYGYTF.

Here the CDR3 reads CASMRLTAEAFF. The CDR3 DNA follows: TGTGCCAGCATGCGGTTGACAGCTGAAGCTTTCTTT. The chain carries TRBV28 and TRBJ1-1, with D tentatively TRBD1 (5 bases). CDR1 is MDHEN, CDR2 SYDVKM, per germline. The ends were cut back, 7 bases at V and 6 bases at J, with 12 bases in the middle. The CDR3 consists of 12 residues.

This sequence joins TRBV19 and TRBJ1-3; D unclear. The germline CDR1 and CDR2 sequences are LNHDA and SQIVND (reference sequence). The V end lost 3 bases, the J end lost 3 bases, and 18 bases lay between the germline ends. The CDR3 contains 17 residues. CDR3 sequence: CASSILTSGAGGNTIYF. CDR3 DNA sequence: TGTGCCAGTAGTATCTTGACGTCGGGAGCAGGTGGAAACACCATATATTTT.

Only one count was recorded for this clone. V and J are TRBV14 and TRBJ2-3, with D possibly matching TRBD2 (5 bases). V shed 3 bases and J shed 0 bases, with 13 bases lying between them. The CDR3 is made up of 16 amino acids. The V gene's germline CDR1 is SGHDN and CDR2 FVKESK. CDR3 in DNA: TGTGCCAGCAGCCACAAGCGGAACCCGAGCACAGATACGCAGTATTTT. It yields the protein CASSHKRNPSTDTQYF.

The chain is built from TRBV19 and TRBJ2-7, with TRBD1 matching over 8 bases. Trimming cost V 3 bases and J 5 bases; bases outside gene matches: 15. The CDR3 is 17 residues long. Germline V gene sequence: CDR1 LNHDA, CDR2 SQIVND (reference sequence). The CDR3 nucleotides read TGTGCCAGTAGTATCGAAGGTGGAGGACAGGGTCTAAACGAGCAGTACTTC. Translation gives CASSIEGGGQGLNEQYF.

The chain combines TRBV5-4 with TRBJ2-2; D is possibly TRBD1 (8 bases). Trimming removed 4 bases from V and 5 bases from J, with 18 bases in between. CDR3 size: 16 residues. Looked up from germline, CDR1 is SGHNT and CDR2 is YYREEE (reference sequence). CDR3 amino acids: CASSQGAGEGTGELFF. In DNA form, the CDR3 reads TGTGCCAGCAGCCAGGGGGCGGGAGAGGGTACCGGGGAGCTGTTTTTT.

The V call is TRBV2, the J call TRBJ2-3, with a tentative D call TRBD1 (5 bases). Germline CDR1 is SNHLY and CDR2 is FYNNEI. The CDR3 is 13 residues long. Trimming shortened V by 6 bases and J by 2 bases, and 9 bases separated the two germline ends. The CDR3 DNA reads TGTGCCAGCAGGGACAAGGACACAGATACGCAGTATTTT. Its translation is CASRDKDTDTQYF.

The chain couples TRBV6-4 to TRBJ2-3, with TRBD2 matching over 14 bases. The CDR3 has 15 residues. CDR1 and CDR2 (germline): MRHNA, SNTAGT. V trimming: 8 bases; J trimming: 2 bases; junction bases outside the gene matches: 3. The CDR3, as DNA: TGTGCCAGCGGGACTAGCGGGAGTAACACAGATACGCAGTATTTT. This codes for CASGTSGSNTDTQYF.

The V call is TRBV6-1, the J call TRBJ2-7, with 9 bases aligning to TRBD1. Germline V gene sequence: CDR1 MNHNS, CDR2 SASEGT. CDR3 size: 15 residues. The trim removed 4 bases at V and 5 bases at J, leaving 9 bases unmatched. This CDR3 is CASSVIQTGGNEQYF. The DNA of the CDR3 is TGTGCCAGCAGTGTAATCCAGACAGGGGGTAACGAGCAGTACTTC.

In DNA form, the CDR3 reads TGTGCCAGCAGTGAAGCATGGACAGGGAATCAGCCCCAGCATTTT. It yields the protein CASSEAWTGNQPQHF. J is TRBJ1-5 and V is TRBV2; 8 positions match TRBD1. CDR3 length: 15 residues. The junction had 2 bases not matched to a gene; V was cut back by 0 bases and J by 4 bases. CDR1 and CDR2 (germline): SNHLY, FYNNEI. Looking up the rest from reference TRBV2 and TRBJ1-5 gives the full variable domain: EPEVTQTPSHQVTQMGQEVILRCVPISNHLYFYWYRQILGQKVEFLVSFYNNEISEKSEIFDDQFSVERPDGSNFTLKIRSTKLEDSAMYFCASSEAWTGNQPQHFGDGTRLSIL.

V gene TRBV9 combines with J gene TRBJ1-1; 11 nucleotides agree with TRBD1. This CDR3 is built from 14 residues. Germline values: CDR1 SGDLS, CDR2 YYNGEE. V trimming: 4 bases; J trimming: 3 bases; junction bases outside the gene matches: 2. The CDR3 region is CASSSGQGDTEAFF. The CDR3 DNA reads as TGTGCCAGCAGCTCGGGACAGGGGGACACTGAAGCTTTCTTT.

The J gene is TRBJ1-2, the V gene TRBV30, with unresolved D. Per the germline V gene, CDR1 is GTSNPN and CDR2 is SVGIG (reference sequence). CDR3 size: 12 residues. V was shortened by 3 bases and J by 4 bases, with 9 bases between the two germline ends. CDR3 in DNA: TGTGCCTGGAGGAGAGGAGTCTATGGCTACACCTTC. Amino acid sequence: CAWRRGVYGYTF.

With respect to this clone: The identical CDR3 is also encoded by other nucleotide sequences in the sample. The J gene is TRBJ1-1, the V gene TRBV6-5; D is perhaps TRBD1 (6 bases). The CDR3 totals 13 residues. The V end was cut by 0 bases, the J end by 8 bases, with 10 bases between. In germline, CDR1 is MNHEY, CDR2 SVGAGI. The chain's CDR3 is CASSYSGQGEAFF. The CDR3 nucleotides are TGTGCCAGCAGTTACTCAGGGCAGGGGGAAGCTTTCTTT.